The present T cell receptor beta chain was sequenced within a study of blood T cell repertoires in COVID-19. Participants had their cohort set by participant-reported clinical history. Profiling relied on immunoSEQ multiplex PCR, and the TCRdb table lists in-frame clones only, not all of them. The sample has about 250,000 clones, about nine tenths seen once. The CDR3 is 15 amino acids. Trimming took 3 bases from V and 5 from J; bases not matched to a gene: 6. Germline CDR1 and CDR2: SGHDN and FVKESK. The source material was PBMCs or T cells enriched from blood (not recorded which). The chain links TRBV14 to TRBJ1-2, with TRBD1 identical over 10 bases. The TCR comes from a man in his forties who had recovered from COVID-19. In DNA form, the CDR3 reads TGTGCCAGCAGCCACGGCCGGGACAGGGGTTATGGCTACACCTTC. It yields the protein CASSHGRDRGYGYTF.